What follows describes a single T cell receptor (beta chain). No antigen is known for it. No base quality values were provided; no much bigger clone lies one nucleotide off. Trimming costs V 4 bases and J 0 bases, and their ends lie 7 bases apart. The germline V gene (reference sequence) supplies CDR1 MNHEY and CDR2 SMNVEV. The CDR3 has 14 amino acids, counting the end cysteine and phenylalanine. Of all the DNA, just the CDR3 is kept, 42 bases in frame from base 1. These data originate in a study of T cell changes during pregnancy in multiple sclerosis (dated by TCRdb to the late 2010s). In terms of the full investigation: Changes in the T cell repertoire over the course of pregnancy were examined in this study in women with multiple sclerosis.

Libraries came from the immunoSEQ multiplex PCR assay. TCRdb stores this immuneACCESS table with in-frame sequences only. Part of the clones is absent; in the studies checked, under half of the shortfall reflects unresolved V genes, and no reason is known for the rest. A total of some 17,000 clones appear in this sample, 88% of them only once. The leading ten clones occupy approximately 12% of the sample. The chain uses TRBV27 and TRBJ1-3; the D gene is unclear. The sequence came from a female donor in good health, enrolled as a control in a pregnancy study. The material sequenced was CD8+ T cells from peripheral blood mononuclear cells, taken after pregnancy. The CDR3 protein: CASSSLSSGNTIYF. The DNA sequence is given as TGTGCCAGCAGTTCTCTAAGCTCTGGAAACACCATATATTTT.